The rows below give T cell receptor beta chains drawn from one sample of a study of beta chain features in type 1 diabetes. Sequencing used immunoSEQ multiplex PCR; TCRdb keeps in-frame clones, though not all of them. The sample records over 150,000 clones, under 9.5% being singletons. Sequencing used central memory CD4+ T cells from blood. These receptors were collected from a man aged 18 to 30 in good health. CDR3s leave out the opening cysteine and the closing phenylalanine or tryptophan.

V	J	CDR3
TRBV6-5	TRBJ2-7	ASSRDRVLTEQY
TRBV5-4	TRBJ2-7	ASSPLPGQAVYEQY
TRBV29-1	TRBJ2-1	SVGGGSNEQF
TRBV25-1	TRBJ2-7	ASSPLAYEQY
TRBV7-2	TRBJ1-2	ASSSSRTGPYGYT
TRBV27	TRBJ2-2	ASSPRGPGTGNTGELF
TRBV10-3	TRBJ2-7	ATLRTGAYEQY
TRBV5-5	TRBJ1-5	ASSLVQGATRPQH
TRBV9	TRBJ1-2	ASSPPHRGEEGYT
TRBV7-3	TRBJ2-4	ASTLTPGDKNIQY
TRBV27	TRBJ2-7	ASRKTGTSGRGEQY
TRBV28	TRBJ1-5	ASRRGTANQPQH
TRBV5-6	TRBJ2-1	ASSPTGISYNEQF
TRBV10-3	TRBJ2-1	AIRPDSSYNEQF
TRBV5-1	TRBJ2-7	ASSLGTTGTPGEY
TRBV7-9	TRBJ2-6	ASSPSDRGSGANVLT
TRBV7-2	TRBJ2-7	ASRPSGSYNEQY
TRBV6-1	TRBJ2-5	ASSESLAWETQY
TRBV28	TRBJ2-7	ASRTSGSYEQY
TRBV15	TRBJ2-2	ATRLAVNTGELF